This TCR beta chain was captured in a study of CXCR3-negative and CXCR3-positive naive CD8 T cells. Whole-study findings and limits: Higher TRB CDR3 hydrophobicity marked CXCR3-positive naive cells relative to CXCR3-negative naive cells. Both of the naive subsets showed about the same high diversity, but memory CD8+ cells had much less.

Germline V gene data show CDR1 as SGHKS and CDR2 as YYEKEE (reference sequence). The CDR3 sequence is 15 residues long. This clonotype is classed as medium-sized by frequency. What it binds is not known. The study made its TRB cDNA libraries by 5' RACE, adding UMI labels. Using the 5' RACE reads, TCRdb records one entry per CDR3 protein without DNA. In all, the sample yields about 63,000 distinct CDR3 sequences. This sequence was found in a human donor in good health. Some clones in this sample may be carry-over from other donors' samples. The sequenced sample consisted of naive CXCR3+ CD8+ T cells from blood. Subset here: CD45RO-CCR7+CD27+CD95- naive CD8+ T cells expressing CXCR3 (TNR3+). This chain joins TRBV5-5 and TRBJ2-7; TCRdb's assignment of TRBD2 cannot be checked, as there is no DNA. CDR3 sequence: CASSFGLAVEYEQYF.